This T cell receptor beta chain originates from a study of T cells in Graves' hyperthyroidism and ophthalmopathy. Study details: At the time of initial diagnosis and before any treatment, peripheral blood was collected.

No progression to ophthalmopathy during 18 months of follow-up defined stable disease. Diagnoses rested on clinical symptoms, serum thyroxine and TRAb, thyroid ultrasound and orbital computed tomography. Researchers amplified the TCR beta CDR3 regions from RNA transcripts. With the HTBI primer set, the TCR CDR3 went through a first round of RT-PCR. Via MiXCR, TCRdb re-called the multiplex PCR reads, giving one row per CDR3 protein. The sample includes approximately 410,000 distinct CDR3 sequences, roughly 13% of them seen just once. This CDR3 has 14 amino acids. Germline-derived CDR1 and CDR2 are PRHDT and FYEKMQ (reference sequence). V lost 5 bases and J 5 bases, leaving 13 bases between the germline ends. This clonotype was recorded many times.

The clonotype comes from a woman under 30 with Graves' hyperthyroidism. Sample: blood. This sequence joins TRBV13 and TRBJ1-3; TRBD1 might be the D (5 bases). CDR3 residues: CASSRRDGRNTIYF. The CDR3 DNA sequence: TGTGCCAGCAGCCGTCGGGACGGTCGAAACACCATATATTTT.